The present T cell receptor beta chain was sequenced within a study of glioma-infiltrating T cells after dendritic cell vaccination. Study-wide background: Dendritic cells derived from monocytes and pulsed with autologous tumor lysate formed the vaccine. At biweekly intervals, patients got three intradermal dendritic cell vaccine injections.

The data were produced by immunoSEQ multiplex PCR, yet TCRdb's version contains in-frame clones alone and is incomplete. The sample shows approximately 93,000 clones, approximately 81% of them seen only once. V lost 0 bases and J lost 8, with 8 bases in between. Germline lookup yields CDR1 SGDLS and CDR2 YYNGEE. The CDR3 length is 12 residues. Time point described: after dendritic cell vaccination, including at tumor progression/relapse. Isocitrate dehydrogenase mutation was absent in all glioblastoma patients. Before vaccination, two weeks after the third vaccination, and at progression, PBMC were collected.

The specimen was blood, collected after dendritic cell vaccination. The source is a human donor with glioblastoma. V and J are TRBV9 and TRBJ1-2; a possible D gene is TRBD1 (5 bases). The DNA for the CDR3 is TGTGCCAGCAGCGTAGGGGAGGGGGGCTACACCTTC. Its protein is CASSVGEGGYTF. Drawing the rest from reference TRBV9 and TRBJ1-2, the complete variable domain is DSGVTQTPKHLITATGQRVTLRCSPRSGDLSVYWYQQSLDQGLQFLIQYYNGEERAKGNILERFSAQQFPDLHSELNLSSLELGDSALYFCASSVGEGGYTFGSGTRLTVV.